A single sample is the source of the 18 T cell receptor beta chains below, sequenced in a study of spatial heterogeneity in lung cancer. TCRdb independently ran MiXCR on the 5' RACE reads; one entry per CDR3 protein. The sample consists of 9,500 to 11,000 distinct CDR3 sequences, about 12% of them appearing once. Study outcomes and limitations: One measure, the expanded intratumoral alpha and beta TCR count, tracked tumor mutation counts.

No antigen is known for these receptors. Time point described: sample taken at primary tumor resection. The sequences come from lung tumor tissue, collected at surgery. Receptor source: a male donor with early-stage non-small cell lung cancer.

This clonotype was seen repeatedly, ten times or more. This beta chain lies outside the target of a library built for alpha chains; its clone size means little. J is TRBJ2-7 and V is TRBV27; 10 positions match TRBD1. This CDR3 is built from 15 residues. Per the germline V gene, CDR1 is MNHEY and CDR2 is SMNVEV (reference sequence). The J segment lost 4 bases and the V segment lost 6 bases, leaving 9 bases of the junction unmatched. The DNA for the CDR3 is TGTGCCAGCAGAACACGCCCGGGACAGGGGTACGAGCAGTACTTC. Its protein product is CASRTRPGQGYEQYF.

This clonotype was picked up many times. This beta chain is an off-target read within a library intended for alpha chains, so its frequency means little. The chain uses TRBV5-1 and TRBJ2-5; TRBD2 aligns across 14 bases. This CDR3 has 18 amino acids. Germline trimming cut 0 bases from V and 2 bases from J; bases unmatched to any gene: 6. CDR1 is SGHRS, CDR2 YFSETQ, per germline. The chain's CDR3 is CASSLAPGLAGVQETQYF. Here the CDR3 DNA reads TGCGCCAGCAGCTTGGCCCCGGGACTAGCGGGAGTACAAGAGACCCAGTACTTC.

This clonotype was seen a few times. Because the library targeted alpha chains, this beta chain is an off-target read whose size means little. V gene TRBV11-2 combines with J gene TRBJ2-5, with D uncertain. The CDR3 has 14 amino acids. From germline, CDR1 is SGHAT and CDR2 FQNNGV. Trimming cost V 5 bases and J 4 bases, with 14 bases left between them. The CDR3 protein is CASSLGPEGETQYF. The CDR3, as DNA: TGTGCCAGCAGCCTAGGGCCCGAAGGAGAGACCCAGTACTTC.

Only a few counts were recorded for this clonotype. This beta chain represents an off-target read in a library built for alpha chains; its size is of limited meaning. V usage is TRBV20-1 and J usage is TRBJ2-1; 8 bases match TRBD1. Trimming removed 3 bases from V and 7 bases from J; junction bases left unmatched: 5. Germline loops: CDR1 DFQATT, CDR2 SNEGSKA (reference sequence). This CDR3 spans 13 amino acids. The CDR3 DNA is TGCAGTGCTAGGGGACAGGTGGAGAATGAGCAGTTCTTC. It codes for CSARGQVENEQFF.

This clonotype was seen repeatedly, ten times or more. This beta chain is an unintended read in a library built for alpha chains; its size means little. The chain couples TRBV4-2 to TRBJ2-3, with 7 bases identical to TRBD2. V lost 4 bases and J lost 0; bases outside the gene matches: 10. Germline V gene sequence: CDR1 LGHNA, CDR2 YNFKEQ. The length of the CDR3 is 17 residues. In DNA, the CDR3 is TGTGCCAGCAGCCTCAAGCAAGGGCGGGAGAGCACAGATACGCAGTATTTT. Its translation is CASSLKQGRESTDTQYF.

Notes on this clonotype: Because this beta chain is a stray read in a library intended to capture alpha chains, its abundance should not be given much weight. The rearrangement uses TRBV5-1 and TRBJ2-2; D unresolved. The CDR3 consists of 14 residues. Between the trimmed V and J ends, which lost 6 bases and 2 bases, there was a span of 11 bases. The germline CDR1 and CDR2 sequences are SGHRS and YFSETQ. The CDR3, as DNA: TGCGCCAGCACCCTTTTGGCCAACACCGGGGAGCTGTTTTTT. Protein product: CASTLLANTGELFF.

This clonotype was detected ten times or more. Within a library made for alpha chains, this beta chain is off target, and its count is uninformative. The genes are TRBV5-8 and TRBJ2-4, with D unresolved. Germline values: CDR1 SGHTS, CDR2 YDEGEE. Trimming shortened V by 4 bases and J by 8 bases, and 19 bases separated the two germline ends. The CDR3 has 15 residues. The CDR3 DNA sequence: TGTGCCAGCAGCCAACACAGAAGGCTCCTAGACATTCAGTACTTC. Protein sequence: CASSQHRRLLDIQYF.

This clonotype was seen many times. This beta chain lies outside the target of a library built for alpha chains; its clone size means little. This chain connects TRBV7-9 to TRBJ1-5; D remains unclear. The CDR3 is 13 residues long. V lost 5 bases and J lost 2, with 7 bases in between. Germline V gives CDR1 SEHNR, CDR2 FQNEAQ (reference sequence). CDR3 nucleotide sequence: TGTGCCAGCAGCCCACCCGGCAATCAGCCCCAGCATTTT. Translating gives CASSPPGNQPQHF. The complete variable domain, with remaining parts taken from reference TRBV7-9 and TRBJ1-5, reads DTGVSQNPRHKITKRGQNVTFRCDPISEHNRLYWYRQTLGQGPEFLTYFQNEAQLEKSRLLSDRFSAERPKGSFSTLEIQRTEQGDSAMYLCASSPPGNQPQHFGDGTRLSIL.

This clonotype was seen repeatedly, ten times or more. In a library made to pick up alpha chains, this beta chain is a stray read with a size that means little. This chain links TRBV27 with TRBJ2-1; possibly TRBD1 or TRBD2 for D (6 bases each). Germline assignment: CDR1 MNHEY and CDR2 SMNVEV (reference sequence). The V end lost 5 bases, the J end lost 9 bases, and 8 bases lay between the germline ends. CDR3 size: 11 residues. CDR3 region: CASSRGVEQFF. The CDR3 bases are TGTGCCAGCAGTAGGGGGGTTGAGCAGTTCTTC.

On this clonotype itself: This beta chain appears as a stray read in a library generated for alpha chains; its size is not informative. This sequence joins TRBV28 and TRBJ1-5; D is unclear. The V gene lost 5 bases and the J gene lost 2 bases, with 10 bases spanning the gap. Germline values: CDR1 MDHEN, CDR2 SYDVKM. This CDR3 has 14 amino acids. This chain's CDR3 is CASSPPWGNQPQHF. CDR3 nucleotide sequence: TGTGCCAGCAGTCCTCCCTGGGGCAATCAGCCCCAGCATTTT.

This clonotype was counted many times. As an off-target read in a library built for alpha chains, this beta chain has a frequency of little significance. This sequence joins TRBV12-3 or TRBV12-4 and TRBJ2-3, with 8 nucleotides matching TRBD2. This CDR3 comprises 15 residues. Trimming took 5 bases from V and 0 from J; bases not matched to a gene: 4. Written as DNA, the CDR3 is TGTGCCAGCAGTCCACTAGCGGAGAGCACAGATACGCAGTATTTT. This codes for CASSPLAESTDTQYF.

This clonotype was counted at least ten times. This beta chain was picked up by a library intended for alpha chains and is off target, so its count carries little meaning. The chain is built from TRBV6-2 or TRBV6-3 and TRBJ1-5; D is uncertain. V lost 5 bases, J lost 0 bases, and 14 bases lay in between. The CDR3 has 16 amino acids. Germline V CDR1 and CDR2: MNHEY, SVGEGT. The CDR3 is CASSQPFRTSNQPQHF. CDR3 in DNA: TGTGCCAGCAGTCAACCTTTTCGGACTAGCAATCAGCCCCAGCATTTT.

By proportion, this clonotype is medium-sized (0.01 to 0.1%). The library was built for alpha chains, so this beta chain is an off-target read and its size means little. The V gene is TRBV20-1, the J gene TRBJ2-7; D call uncertain. The CDR3 runs 12 residues. Germline CDR1 reads DFQATT; CDR2 reads SNEGSKA (reference sequence). V lost 3 bases to trimming and J lost 7 bases, with 13 bases between them. CDR3 in DNA: TGCAGTGCTAGGCCCGTATTGCGGGAGCAGTACTTC. Translated, it gives CSARPVLREQYF.

This clonotype is categorized as medium-sized. This beta chain is a stray read from a library made for alpha chains; its abundance is not meaningful. The CDR3 here is CASSPRTDLTDTQYF. The CDR3 DNA sequence: TGTGCCAGCTCACCACGCACGGACCTCACAGATACGCAGTATTTT. V usage is TRBV18 and J usage is TRBJ2-3; D is undetermined. Trimming removed 1 base from V and 2 bases from J, with 10 bases in between. Germline assignment: CDR1 KGHSH and CDR2 LQKENI. This CDR3 is 15 amino acids long.

Points on this clonotype: Little can be read into the size of this beta chain, an off-target read in a library designed for alpha chains. The J gene is TRBJ2-1, the V gene TRBV9, with D unresolved. Per germline, CDR1 SGDLS and CDR2 YYNGEE. The CDR3 covers 12 residues. V lost 4 bases and J 9 bases, leaving 11 bases between the germline ends. The CDR3 sequence: CASSPSLVEQFF. In nucleotides, the CDR3 is TGTGCCAGCAGCCCGAGCTTGGTTGAGCAGTTCTTC.

Concerning this clonotype itself: The library was designed around alpha chains, so this beta chain is a stray read whose abundance carries little weight. Here the CDR3 DNA reads TGTGCCAGCAGCTTAGTTCGCATACAGGGGAACTCTGGGGCCAACGTCCTGACTTTC. This gives the protein CASSLVRIQGNSGANVLTF. The chain couples TRBV13 to TRBJ2-6, with 7 bases that match TRBD1. V was clipped by 1 base and J by 0 bases; unmatched bases: 9. Per the germline V gene, CDR1 is PRHDT and CDR2 is FYEKMQ (reference sequence). This CDR3 contains 19 residues.

By share, this clonotype ranks as medium-sized. Found in a library prepared for alpha chains, this beta chain is an off-target read, and its abundance has little meaning. Here the CDR3 reads CASSAGTKETQYF. CDR3 in DNA: TGTGCCAGCAGTGCCGGGACCAAAGAGACCCAGTACTTC. The genes are TRBV12-3 or TRBV12-4 and TRBJ2-5; D may be TRBD1 or TRBD2 (5 bases each). CDR3 size: 13 residues. Trimming stripped 5 bases from V and 3 bases from J, with 10 bases between.

This clonotype is judged large (0.1 to 1%). This beta chain appears as a stray read in a library generated for alpha chains; its size is not informative. The chain recombines TRBV7-2 with TRBJ1-1; TRBD1 might be the D (5 bases). V was trimmed by 4 bases and J by 1 base, leaving 7 bases between them. This CDR3 region has 13 residues. From germline, CDR1 is SGHTA and CDR2 FQGNSA. The CDR3 spells CASSSQENTEAFF. CDR3 nucleotides: TGTGCCAGCAGCTCACAGGAGAACACTGAAGCTTTCTTT.